The present T cell receptor beta chain was sequenced within a study of cytomegalovirus exposure and HLA in healthy donors. Notes on the study in general: Later work found that TCR association rates differed between HLA loci; DRB1 had the most and HLA-C the fewest.

The PCR was carried out with 60 Vbeta primers and 13 Jbeta primers. Method: immunoSEQ multiplex PCR; TCRdb's copy keeps in-frame clones and lacks some. This sample lists 180,000 or so clones; its ten largest clones have about 0.8%. This CDR3 contains 13 residues. The germline V gene has CDR1 KGHSH and CDR2 LQKENI. With 3 bases removed from V and 2 bases from J, the gap between germline ends came to 7 bases. As for this clone: Its antigen is as yet unknown. Other DNA sequences in this specimen translate into the identical CDR3.

The clonotype was recovered from a woman aged 18-29 years in good health and CMV-seropositive. Sequencing was carried out using PBMCs. The chain employs TRBV18 and TRBJ1-1; perhaps TRBD1 as D (5 bases). The CDR3, as DNA: TGTGCCAGCTCACCGGGGGGAAACACTGAAGCTTTCTTT. Its translation: CASSPGGNTEAFF. Complete variable domain (other parts from reference TRBV18 and TRBJ1-1): NAGVMQNPRHLVRRRGQEARLRCSPMKGHSHVYWYRQLPEEGLKFMVYLQKENIIDESGMPKERFSAEFPKEGPSILRIQQVVRGDSAAYFCASSPGGNTEAFFGQGTRLTVV.